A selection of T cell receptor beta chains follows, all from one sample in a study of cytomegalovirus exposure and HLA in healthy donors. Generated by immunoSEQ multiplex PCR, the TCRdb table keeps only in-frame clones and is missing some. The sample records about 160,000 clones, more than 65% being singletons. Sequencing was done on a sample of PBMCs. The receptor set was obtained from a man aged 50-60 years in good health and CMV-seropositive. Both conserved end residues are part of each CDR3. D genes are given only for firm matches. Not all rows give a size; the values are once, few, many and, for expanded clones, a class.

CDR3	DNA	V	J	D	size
CASSWTSGHNEQFF	TGTGCCAGCAGCTGGACTAGCGGGCACAATGAGCAGTTCTTC	TRBV11-1	TRBJ2-1	TRBD2	.
CASNRVRDEKLFF	TGTGCCAGCAACAGGGTAAGGGATGAAAAACTGTTTTTT	TRBV27	TRBJ1-4	.	once
CASSEALPAGDPSYNEQFF	TGTGCCAGCAGTGAAGCGCTACCAGCGGGAGACCCCTCCTACAATGAGCAGTTCTTC	TRBV6-1	TRBJ2-1	TRBD2	once
CASSSGHQQGYDSPLHF	TGTGCCAGCAGCTCCGGCCATCAACAGGGATACGATTCACCCCTCCACTTT	TRBV7-3	TRBJ1-6	.	once
CASSYAQGTEAFF	TGTGCCAGCAGTTACGCGCAGGGTACTGAAGCTTTCTTT	TRBV6-5	TRBJ1-1	.	.
CASSLEQEFYEQYF	TGCGCCAGCAGCTTGGAGCAGGAATTTTACGAGCAGTACTTC	TRBV5-1	TRBJ2-7	.	.
CASSVVKNIQYF	TGCGCCAGCAGTGTAGTTAAAAACATTCAGTACTTC	TRBV10-2	TRBJ2-4	.	.
CASSLRFYGYTF	TGTGCCAGCTCTCTCCGGTTCTATGGCTACACCTTC	TRBV18	TRBJ1-2	.	.
CATPGQGNYGYTF	TGTGCCACCCCGGGACAGGGTAACTATGGCTACACCTTC	TRBV10-3	TRBJ1-2	TRBD1	.
CASSGGFHEQYF	TGCGCCAGCAGCGGGGGGTTCCACGAGCAGTACTTC	TRBV5-1	TRBJ2-7	.	.
CASSSNGEFFNYGYTF	TGTGCCAGCAGCTCGAACGGGGAATTTTTTAACTATGGCTACACCTTC	TRBV7-6	TRBJ1-2	.	once
CASSWQGSANYGYTF	TGTGCCAGCAGCTGGCAGGGGAGCGCTAACTATGGCTACACCTTC	TRBV5-6	TRBJ1-2	.	.
CASSSLLSGRALDSTDTQYF	TGCGCCAGCAGCTCCCTCCTTAGCGGGAGGGCCCTTGATTCAACAGATACGCAGTATTTT	TRBV4-1	TRBJ2-3	TRBD2	.
CASSLRRAGELFF	TGTGCCAGCAGCTTAAGGAGGGCGGGGGAGCTGTTTTTT	TRBV5-6	TRBJ2-2	.	.
CASSFVTGGITEAFF	TGTGCCAGCAGCTTCGTAACAGGGGGCATCACTGAAGCTTTCTTT	TRBV7-9	TRBJ1-1	TRBD1	.
CASSSRQGANRAEAFF	TGCGCCAGCAGCTCGCGACAGGGGGCCAATAGGGCTGAAGCTTTCTTT	TRBV5-1	TRBJ1-1	TRBD1	.
CAIGTLLGEGEAFF	TGTGCCATTGGGACTTTGTTGGGGGAGGGTGAAGCTTTCTTT	TRBV10-3	TRBJ1-1	.	.
CASSVGTGPYEQYF	TGTGCCAGCAGTGTGGGGACAGGACCCTACGAGCAGTACTTC	TRBV6-5	TRBJ2-7	TRBD1	.
CASSEAHGGERSAEQYF	TGCGCCAGCAGTGAGGCACACGGGGGGGAAAGATCCGCCGAGCAGTACTTC	TRBV10-2	TRBJ2-7	TRBD2	.
CASKTGGTDTQYF	TGTGCCAGCAAGACGGGGGGCACAGATACGCAGTATTTT	TRBV28	TRBJ2-3	.	.
CASSIGQGRSNQPQHF	TGTGCCAGTAGTATAGGACAGGGTAGAAGCAATCAGCCCCAGCATTTT	TRBV19	TRBJ1-5	TRBD1	.
CASSLGGTSNQPQHF	TGCGCCAGCAGCTTGGGCGGGACTAGCAATCAGCCCCAGCATTTT	TRBV5-1	TRBJ1-5	.	.
CASGLVQGGTHYEQYF	TGTGCTAGTGGTTTGGTACAGGGCGGAACCCACTACGAGCAGTACTTC	TRBV12-5	TRBJ2-7	.	.
CASSQVVWTGSAGELFF	TGCGCCAGCAGCCAAGTAGTGTGGACAGGGTCGGCCGGGGAGCTGTTTTTT	TRBV4-1	TRBJ2-2	TRBD1	.
CASSLGTDNQPQHF	TGCGCCAGCAGCCTGGGGACAGACAATCAGCCCCAGCATTTT	TRBV5-1	TRBJ1-5	TRBD1	.
CASSIPTSGTDTQYF	TGTGCCAGTAGTATTCCGACTAGCGGCACAGATACGCAGTATTTT	TRBV19	TRBJ2-3	TRBD2	.
CASSFELAGVDEQFF	TGCGCCAGCAGCTTTGAACTAGCGGGGGTGGATGAGCAGTTCTTC	TRBV5-1	TRBJ2-1	TRBD2	.
CASSLERGGYEQYF	TGCGCCAGCAGCTTGGAACGGGGGGGCTACGAGCAGTACTTC	TRBV5-1	TRBJ2-7	TRBD2	.
CASSFGLNYEQYF	TGCGCCAGCAGCTTCGGACTGAACTACGAGCAGTACTTC	TRBV5-1	TRBJ2-7	.	.
CASRAGFNYGYTF	TGTGCCAGCAGGGCAGGGTTCAACTATGGCTACACCTTC	TRBV2	TRBJ1-2	.	.
CASSARSALLQETQYF	TGTGCCAGCAGCGCCCGAAGTGCGCTACTCCAAGAGACCCAGTACTTC	TRBV7-9	TRBJ2-5	.	.
CASSLGQGGTEAFF	TGCGCCAGCAGCTTGGGACAGGGGGGCACTGAAGCTTTCTTT	TRBV5-1	TRBJ1-1	TRBD1	.
CASSLASRNTDTQYF	TGCGCCAGCAGCTTGGCGTCTAGAAACACAGATACGCAGTATTTT	TRBV5-1	TRBJ2-3	.	.
CASSMTGAGETQYF	TGTGCCAGCAGTATGACAGGGGCGGGAGAGACCCAGTACTTC	TRBV6-5	TRBJ2-5	TRBD1	once
CASSRAGGVRTGELFF	TGTGCCAGCAGCCGAGCGGGGGGGGTGAGGACCGGGGAGCTGTTTTTT	TRBV14	TRBJ2-2	TRBD2	.
CASRGYPSSYNEQFF	TGTGCCAGCCGGGGGTACCCGAGCTCCTACAATGAGCAGTTCTTC	TRBV5-8	TRBJ2-1	.	.
CASRLATQGNLGYTF	TGTGCCAGTAGGCTAGCAACTCAGGGGAATCTTGGCTACACCTTC	TRBV19	TRBJ1-2	.	.
CASSLSTGNQPQHF	TGTGCCAGCAGTTTATCGACGGGGAATCAGCCCCAGCATTTT	TRBV27	TRBJ1-5	.	few
CASSLGQGLMNTEAFF	TGTGCCAGCAGCCTCGGACAGGGTTTAATGAACACTGAAGCTTTCTTT	TRBV7-2	TRBJ1-1	TRBD1	.
CASSFRGRSGELFF	TGTGCCAGCAGCTTCAGGGGTCGAAGCGGGGAGCTGTTTTTT	TRBV7-9	TRBJ2-2	.	.
CASIQAPGGVGYTF	TGTGCCAGCATCCAAGCTCCAGGGGGTGTTGGCTACACCTTC	TRBV6-1	TRBJ1-2	TRBD1	once
CASSLTPSTDTQYF	TGTGCCAGCAGCTTAACTCCTAGCACAGATACGCAGTATTTT	TRBV11-2	TRBJ2-3	.	.
CASSTETSGTDTQYF	TGTGCCAGCAGCACCGAGACTAGCGGCACAGATACGCAGTATTTT	TRBV9	TRBJ2-3	TRBD2	.
CATRTGDPMEQFF	TGTGCCACGAGGACAGGGGACCCCATGGAGCAGTTCTTC	TRBV30	TRBJ2-1	TRBD1	.
CASSLGGAGDNSYEQYF	TGTGCCAGCAGCTTAGGGGGAGCGGGCGATAACTCCTACGAGCAGTACTTC	TRBV7-8	TRBJ2-7	.	.
CASSLGTGSRYTF	TGTGCCAGCTCCCTAGGGACAGGTTCCCGCTACACCTTC	TRBV2	TRBJ1-2	TRBD1	.
CASSLGATSGFQETQYF	TGTGCCAGCAGCTTAGGAGCGACTAGCGGTTTTCAAGAGACCCAGTACTTC	TRBV7-9	TRBJ2-5	TRBD2	.
CASSWGLAGGLKHEQFF	TGCGCCAGCAGCTGGGGACTAGCGGGAGGGCTAAAGCATGAGCAGTTCTTC	TRBV5-1	TRBJ2-1	TRBD2	.
CASSQDKLPLGAAGGWDIQYF	TGCGCCAGCAGCCAAGATAAACTCCCCCTTGGTGCGGCGGGAGGGTGGGACATTCAGTACTTC	TRBV4-1	TRBJ2-4	TRBD2	.
CASSQTTSGYTGELFF	TGTGCCAGCAGCCAAACGACTAGCGGATACACCGGGGAGCTGTTTTTT	TRBV4-2	TRBJ2-2	TRBD2	.